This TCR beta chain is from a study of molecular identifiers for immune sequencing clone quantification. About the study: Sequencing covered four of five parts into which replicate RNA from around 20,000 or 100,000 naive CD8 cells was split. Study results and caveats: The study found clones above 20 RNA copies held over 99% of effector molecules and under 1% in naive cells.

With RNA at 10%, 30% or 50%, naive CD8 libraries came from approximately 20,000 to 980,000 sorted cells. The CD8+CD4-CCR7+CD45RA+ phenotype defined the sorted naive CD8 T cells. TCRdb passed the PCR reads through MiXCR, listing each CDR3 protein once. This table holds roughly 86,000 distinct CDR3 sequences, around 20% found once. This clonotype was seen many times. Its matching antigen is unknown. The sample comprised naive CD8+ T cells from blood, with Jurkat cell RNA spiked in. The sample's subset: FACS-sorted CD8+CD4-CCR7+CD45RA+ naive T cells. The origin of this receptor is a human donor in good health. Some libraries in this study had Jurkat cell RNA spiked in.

CDR3 sequence (DNA): TGTGCCAGTAGTACCGGGACAGGGGTTAGGGGCAATCAGCCCCAGCATTTT. Translated: CASSTGTGVRGNQPQHF. The rearrangement uses TRBV19 and TRBJ1-5; 10 bases agree with TRBD1. Trimming took 4 bases from V and 2 from J; bases not matched to a gene: 8. The CDR3 covers 17 residues. The germline V gene has CDR1 LNHDA and CDR2 SQIVND (reference sequence).